Here is one T cell receptor (beta chain) with its context. As yet, its antigen is unknown. From the germline J gene comes the end of the CDR3, since the read stops 3 residues before it. Some clones are missing from TCRdb's copy, which holds only in-frame ones; the method was immunoSEQ multiplex PCR. The sample data list fewer than 40,000 clones. The data belong to a study of T cells in women clearing cervical HPV infection. About the study: Cases: HPV16-related CIN3 or worse on histology, 2 invasive cancers. Blood came at first lesion visit for cases, post-clearance for controls.

The CDR3 extends over 12 amino acids. Trimming took off 2 bases at V and 7 bases at J, with 6 bases between the two ends. Looked up from germline, CDR1 is MNHEY and CDR2 is SVGEGT. The study, taken as a whole, reports: T-cell numbers per sample were unknown and may explain richness differences.

Material: blood buffy coat. The rearrangement links TRBV6-2 or TRBV6-3 to TRBJ2-4, with D uncertain. The sequence was obtained from a woman aged 18 to 75 with a cervical HPV16 infection that either progressed to CIN3+ or cleared (not recorded which). The CDR3 DNA, read in part, is TGTGCCAGCAGTTACCTCGGGAACATT. This gives the protein CASSYLGNI. The CDR3 in its entirety is CASSYLGNIQYF.